These T cell receptor beta chains were read from a single sample in a study of cytomegalovirus exposure and HLA in healthy donors. Clones were read by immunoSEQ multiplex PCR, and TCRdb kept only the in-frame ones, dropping some. Altogether 160,000 or so clones are present, 70% to 80% being singletons, with the ten largest covering 9.5% to 10%. Material for sequencing was PBMCs. These receptor sequences come from a man between 18 and 35 years old in good health and CMV-seropositive. The CDR3 runs from the conserved cysteine through the conserved F or W. A D gene is named only where the DNA matches it firmly. Size is stated for part of the rows, as once, few or many counts, or as a class when the clone is expanded.

D	V	J	size	CDR3	DNA
NA	TRBV19	TRBJ1-3	NA	CASSISQKQVTGNTIYF	TGTGCCAGTAGTATATCCCAGAAACAGGTGACTGGAAACACCATATATTTT
NA	TRBV19	TRBJ2-7	once	CASSSLPGPGAVDEQYF	TGTGCCAGTAGTTCACTACCGGGACCGGGAGCAGTCGACGAGCAGTACTTC
NA	TRBV7-2	TRBJ1-1	NA	CASSLGGGMNTEAFF	TGTGCCAGCAGCCTAGGCGGGGGGATGAACACTGAAGCTTTCTTT
TRBD1	TRBV6-1	TRBJ2-7	NA	CAALGTGVYEQYF	TGTGCCGCCCTAGGGACAGGGGTCTACGAGCAGTACTTC
NA	TRBV6-5	TRBJ2-3	NA	CASSYSPSASTDTQYF	TGTGCCAGCAGTTACTCCCCTAGCGCGAGCACAGATACGCAGTATTTT
NA	TRBV29-1	TRBJ1-1	NA	CSVDTTRVNTEAFF	TGCAGCGTAGATACGACACGCGTGAACACTGAAGCTTTCTTT
TRBD2	TRBV7-9	TRBJ2-1	NA	CASTGPSGGAGEQFF	TGTGCCAGCACAGGGCCTAGCGGGGGGGCCGGTGAGCAGTTCTTC
NA	TRBV19	TRBJ2-3	NA	CASSLRWSTDTQYF	TGTGCCAGTAGTCTGCGGTGGTCCACAGATACGCAGTATTTT
NA	TRBV2	TRBJ1-1	NA	CASSGISRTEAFF	TGTGCCAGCAGTGGGATATCTAGGACTGAAGCTTTCTTT
TRBD1	TRBV9	TRBJ2-1	NA	CASSGTGSIRNEQFF	TGTGCCAGCAGCGGGACAGGGTCCATCAGAAATGAGCAGTTCTTC
TRBD2	TRBV7-9	TRBJ2-1	NA	CASSLASGGVNEQFF	TGTGCCAGCAGCTTAGCTAGCGGGGGGGTCAATGAGCAGTTCTTC
NA	TRBV5-4	TRBJ2-3	once	CASSRPNLGTLITDTQYF	TGTGCCAGCAGCCGTCCGAACCTAGGGACTCTAATCACAGATACGCAGTATTTT
NA	TRBV13	TRBJ2-1	few	CASSLNSRGPKQFF	TGTGCCAGCAGCTTAAATTCCCGCGGGCCTAAGCAGTTCTTC
TRBD2	TRBV2	TRBJ2-3	NA	CASTRGSGSTDTQYF	TGTGCCAGCACCCGGGGTAGCGGGTCCACAGATACGCAGTATTTT
NA	TRBV10-2	TRBJ1-4	NA	CASSDRAGEFNEKLFF	TGCGCCAGCAGTGACCGGGCGGGGGAATTTAATGAAAAACTGTTTTTT
TRBD1	TRBV9	TRBJ2-2	NA	CASSGRQGANTGELFF	TGTGCCAGCAGCGGACGACAGGGTGCGAACACCGGGGAGCTGTTTTTT